The 24 T cell receptor beta chains in this list originate from one sample, sequenced in a study of T-cell reconstitution after alpha-beta-depleted transplantation in children. This sample's TCRbeta library carried unique molecular identifier barcodes. TCRdb analysed the PCR reads with MiXCR anew, one entry per CDR3 protein. The table has about a million distinct CDR3 sequences, under 30% seen once. The source material was PBMCs, mostly from graft donor cells, sampled 360 days after TCRalphabeta/CD19-depleted stem cell transplant. These receptors all come from a boy less than two years old who had a stem cell transplant for SCID, so the T cells may come from the graft donor.

This clonotype was detected a few times. This rearrangement joins TRBV7-9 to TRBJ1-1, with D unclear. CDR3 length: 17 amino acids. V lost 1 base to trimming and J lost 1 base, with 16 bases between them. Looked up from germline, CDR1 is SEHNR and CDR2 is FQNEAQ (reference sequence). The CDR3: CASSLVYLGRRNTEAFF. CDR3 bases: TGTGCCAGCAGCTTAGTTTATTTAGGGAGAAGGAACACTGAAGCTTTCTTT.

CDR3 region: CAISAGGRDNEQFF. CDR3 in DNA: TGTGCCATCAGTGCTGGGGGGAGAGACAATGAGCAGTTCTTC. The rearrangement links TRBV10-3 to TRBJ2-1, with D tentatively TRBD2 (6 bases). Germline assignment: CDR1 ENHRY and CDR2 SYGVKD. Trimming removed 4 bases at V and 5 bases at J, with 12 bases between. This CDR3 spans 14 amino acids.

The V gene is TRBV4-1, the J gene TRBJ2-7; D may correspond to TRBD1 or TRBD2 (5 bases each). The CDR3 has 15 residues. Germline CDR1 reads MGHRA; CDR2 reads YSYEKL. V lost 1 base and J lost 6, with 16 bases in between. DNA for the CDR3: TGCGCCAGCAGCCAAGGAGGGTACCTGGGGCGCGAGCAGTACTTC. Its protein product is CASSQGGYLGREQYF.

The V call is TRBV5-4, the J call TRBJ1-4; 7 nucleotides line up with TRBD1. The trim removed 0 bases at V and 8 bases at J, leaving 10 bases unmatched. CDR1 is SGHNT, CDR2 YYREEE, per germline (reference sequence). The CDR3 has 16 amino acids. In DNA form, the CDR3 reads TGTGCCAGCAGCTTGGCCCAAGACAGGGTTCAGGAAAAACTGTTTTTT. As protein: CASSLAQDRVQEKLFF.

There are many counts of this clonotype. V and J are TRBV5-1 and TRBJ2-3; D might be TRBD1 (5 bases). The ends were cut back, 3 bases at V and 5 bases at J, with 7 bases in the middle. The CDR3 runs to 12 residues. Germline values: CDR1 SGHRS, CDR2 YFSETQ. In DNA, the CDR3 is TGCGCCAGCAGCTCTACAGGAGATACGCAGTATTTT. Translation: CASSSTGDTQYF.

This clonotype was picked up a small number of times. This chain uses TRBV20-1 with TRBJ2-3, with D maybe TRBD2 (7 bases). V dropped 4 bases and J dropped 1 base, with 12 bases sitting between them. The CDR3 sequence is 14 residues long. The V gene's germline CDR1 is DFQATT and CDR2 SNEGSKA (reference sequence). CDR3 coding DNA: TGCAGTGCTAACAAAGGGGGGGGCACAGATACGCAGTATTTT. Amino acid sequence: CSANKGGGTDTQYF.

Remarks on this clonotype: Given a much more abundant clone one base away, this may be a read error. This chain uses TRBV9 with TRBJ2-6; no clear D gene. The V gene lost 0 bases and the J gene lost 1 base, with 5 bases spanning the gap. This CDR3 has 15 residues. CDR1 and CDR2 (germline): SGDLS, YYNGEE. CDR3 nucleotides: TGTGCCAGCAGCGTAGTGGAGTCTGGGGCCAACGTCCTGACTTTC. Amino acids: CASSVVESGANVLTF.

This clonotype was seen once. This sequence joins TRBV5-1 and TRBJ2-4; no clear D gene. CDR3 length equals 14 residues. Germline assignment: CDR1 SGHRS and CDR2 YFSETQ. With 2 bases removed from V and 4 bases from J, the gap between germline ends came to 10 bases. This chain's CDR3 is CASSFETPKNIQYF. CDR3 coding DNA: TGCGCCAGCAGCTTCGAGACTCCGAAAAACATTCAGTACTTC.

The rearrangement links TRBV4-3 to TRBJ2-1; perhaps TRBD2 as D (7 bases). CDR3 length: 15 residues. CDR1 LGHNA and CDR2 YSLEER come from the germline V gene. Deletions cut 7 bases from V and 8 bases from J, with 21 bases between. CDR3 nucleotide sequence: TGCGCCAGCACCTCCCGAGGGGGGGCCATGGATGAGCAGTTCTTC. Residues: CASTSRGGAMDEQFF.

The genes are TRBV6-5 and TRBJ2-7, with D maybe TRBD2 (6 bases). Germline assignment: CDR1 MNHEY and CDR2 SVGAGI. This CDR3 spans 18 amino acids. V lost 4 bases and J 0 bases, leaving 22 bases between the germline ends. The chain's CDR3 is CASSSGGRTVLSSYEQYF. Written as DNA, the CDR3 is TGTGCCAGCAGTTCTGGGGGGAGGACTGTTTTAAGCTCCTACGAGCAGTACTTC.

This clonotype was picked up a small number of times. This chain links TRBV29-1 with TRBJ2-1, with D perhaps TRBD1 (6 bases). The CDR3 runs to 14 residues. Trimming shortened V by 6 bases and J by 6 bases, and 18 bases separated the two germline ends. The germline V gene has CDR1 SQVTM and CDR2 ANQGSEA. In DNA form, the CDR3 reads TGCAGCGTAACCCGACAGGCCATCGCCAATGAGCAGTTCTTC. Protein: CSVTRQAIANEQFF.

The chain has TRBV7-3 and TRBJ2-3; the D is unclear. The CDR3 has 13 residues. V dropped 3 bases and J dropped 5 bases, with 9 bases sitting between them. Per germline, CDR1 SGHTA and CDR2 FQGTGA. CDR3 region: CASSFRPEDTQYF. The CDR3 region has the DNA TGTGCCAGCAGCTTCCGGCCGGAAGATACGCAGTATTTT.

This clonotype was seen a handful of times. V gene TRBV14 combines with J gene TRBJ2-5; D not certain. V lost 0 bases and J 1 base, leaving 9 bases between the germline ends. The CDR3 has 15 amino acids. Germline V CDR1 and CDR2: SGHDN, FVKESK. CDR3 DNA: TGTGCCAGCAGCCAAGATCGGCACATCCAAGAGACCCAGTACTTC. The encoded protein is CASSQDRHIQETQYF.

J is TRBJ1-1 and V is TRBV6-5; 8 bases fit TRBD1. With V trimmed by 1 base and J by 1 base, 8 bases remained unmatched. Germline values: CDR1 MNHEY, CDR2 SVGAGI. The CDR3 totals 17 residues. In DNA form, the CDR3 reads TGTGCCAGCAGTTACTTTGGTTTAGGGACAGGGAACACTGAAGCTTTCTTT. Its protein product is CASSYFGLGTGNTEAFF.

The chain links TRBV27 to TRBJ1-6, with TRBD1 matching over 9 bases. V shed 5 bases, J shed 10 bases, and the junction held 6 bases outside the gene matches. Germline values: CDR1 MNHEY, CDR2 SMNVEV (reference sequence). The CDR3 runs to 14 residues. The CDR3 loop is CASSRTGVRSPLHF. The CDR3 nucleotides are TGTGCCAGCAGTCGGACAGGGGTAAGGTCACCCCTCCACTTT.

V and J are TRBV5-5 and TRBJ2-3, with 10 bases identical to TRBD2. Germline CDR1 SGHKS, CDR2 YYEKEE (reference sequence). The CDR3 runs 16 residues. J lost 4 bases, V lost 0 bases, and 5 bases had no gene match. In nucleotides, the CDR3 is TGTGCCAGCAGCTTGGTACCGAGCGGGAGGGCAGATACGCAGTATTTT. Its protein is CASSLVPSGRADTQYF.

This chain connects TRBV15 to TRBJ2-7; TRBD1 might be the D (6 bases). Trimming took off 4 bases at V and 6 bases at J, with 13 bases between the two ends. There are 13 residues in the CDR3. Germline V gene lookup returns CDR1 LNHNV and CDR2 YYDKDF (reference sequence). CDR3 amino acids: CATSIQGFREQYF. CDR3 DNA sequence: TGTGCCACCAGCATACAGGGTTTTCGCGAGCAGTACTTC.

The DNA of the CDR3 is TGTGCCAGCAGCCCTACTAGCGGGGGGGTTACTAGCACAGATACGCAGTATTTT. It encodes CASSPTSGGVTSTDTQYF. The J gene is TRBJ2-3, the V gene TRBV6-1; TRBD2 agrees at 13 bases. This CDR3 region has 18 residues. J lost 0 bases, V lost 6 bases, and 9 bases had no gene match. Germline V gene sequence: CDR1 MNHNS, CDR2 SASEGT.

This chain joins TRBV5-1 and TRBJ2-2, with D possibly called TRBD1 or TRBD2 (6 bases each). This CDR3 contains 17 residues. V was clipped by 0 bases and J by 0 bases, with 12 bases between them. Per the germline V gene, CDR1 is SGHRS and CDR2 is YFSETQ. The CDR3 DNA reads as TGCGCCAGCAGCTTGGTCCACGGGGGCGCGAACACCGGGGAGCTGTTTTTT. Translation gives CASSLVHGGANTGELFF.

The rearrangement uses TRBV5-1 and TRBJ2-2; the D call may be TRBD1 or TRBD2 (5 bases each). There are 13 residues in the CDR3. The V end was cut by 2 bases, the J end by 13 bases, with 15 bases between. The germline V gene has CDR1 SGHRS and CDR2 YFSETQ. The CDR3 coding sequence is TGCGCCAGCAGCTTTGAGGGTTGGACATCGCTGTTTTTT. Amino acid sequence: CASSFEGWTSLFF.

The sample holds many counts of this clonotype. The chain recombines TRBV7-8 with TRBJ2-3; D is uncertain. CDR1 SGHVS and CDR2 FQNEAQ come from the germline V gene. This CDR3 spans 13 amino acids. V was shortened by 1 base and J by 4 bases, with 6 bases between the two germline ends. The CDR3 loop reads CASSLGFPDTQYF. The DNA for the CDR3 is TGTGCCAGCAGCTTAGGCTTCCCAGATACGCAGTATTTT.

The rearrangement uses TRBV5-5 and TRBJ1-6; D might be TRBD1 (6 bases). Trimming shortened V by 3 bases and J by 7 bases, and 14 bases separated the two germline ends. Per germline, CDR1 SGHKS and CDR2 YYEKEE (reference sequence). The CDR3 is 15 amino acids. This chain's CDR3 is CASSSNRAGNSPLHF. The CDR3 nucleotides read TGTGCCAGCAGCTCAAACAGGGCAGGGAATTCACCCCTCCACTTT.

The sample holds a few counts of this clonotype. V is TRBV6-1 and J is TRBJ2-7, with 10 bases aligning to TRBD1. CDR1 and CDR2 from the germline V gene are MNHNS and SASEGT. CDR3 length: 16 amino acids. V shed 9 bases, J shed 2 bases, and the junction held 13 bases outside the gene matches. CDR3 coding DNA: TGTGCCAGTTTAAGCGGACAGGGGGGGATACCCTACGAGCAGTACTTC. It specifies CASLSGQGGIPYEQYF.

This clonotype has at least ten counts. The CDR3 here is CASSIRSAGSTDTQYF. The CDR3 DNA is TGTGCCAGCAGCATTCGGTCAGCGGGGAGCACAGATACGCAGTATTTT. This sequence joins TRBV7-8 and TRBJ2-3, with TRBD2 matching over 7 bases. The J segment lost 0 bases and the V segment lost 5 bases, leaving 8 bases of the junction unmatched. CDR3 length: 16 amino acids. Per germline, CDR1 SGHVS and CDR2 FQNEAQ. Combining the CDR3 with reference TRBV7-8 and TRBJ2-3 gives the whole variable domain GAGVSQSPRYKVAKRGQDVALRCDPISGHVSLFWYQQALGQGPEFLTYFQNEAQLDKSGLPSDRFFAERPEGSVSTLKIQRTQQEDSAVYLCASSIRSAGSTDTQYFGPGTRLTVL.